What follows describes a single T cell receptor (beta chain). The trim removed 0 bases at V and 6 bases at J, leaving 2 bases unmatched. The germline gives CDR1 SGHDT, CDR2 YYEEEE. There are 14 residues in the CDR3. Under the authors' procedure: Estimated nucleated cell counts came from reference gene primer amplification. Repertoires were generated with immunoSEQ multiplex PCR, while TCRdb's copy carries only in-frame clones and drops some. The DNA gave D and trimming, while V, J and clone size come from that table. The sample lists some 300,000 clones; more than 75% were seen once. The data originate from a study of blood T cell repertoires in COVID-19. Background on the study: COVID-19 samples collected from the United States, Italy and Spain covered acute and convalescent phases.

Participants were aged about 18 to 100 years from approximately 23 US areas. The sequence was collected from a woman aged 55-75 years in a cohort exposed to, infected with or recovered from COVID-19 (not recorded which). Sequencing was done on a sample of PBMCs or T cells enriched from blood (not recorded which). The chain employs TRBV5-6 and TRBJ2-2; 7 nucleotides match TRBD1. CDR3 nucleotide sequence: TGTGCCAGCAGCTTGGAAGGGGGCGCCGGGGAGCTGTTTTTT. It specifies CASSLEGGAGELFF.